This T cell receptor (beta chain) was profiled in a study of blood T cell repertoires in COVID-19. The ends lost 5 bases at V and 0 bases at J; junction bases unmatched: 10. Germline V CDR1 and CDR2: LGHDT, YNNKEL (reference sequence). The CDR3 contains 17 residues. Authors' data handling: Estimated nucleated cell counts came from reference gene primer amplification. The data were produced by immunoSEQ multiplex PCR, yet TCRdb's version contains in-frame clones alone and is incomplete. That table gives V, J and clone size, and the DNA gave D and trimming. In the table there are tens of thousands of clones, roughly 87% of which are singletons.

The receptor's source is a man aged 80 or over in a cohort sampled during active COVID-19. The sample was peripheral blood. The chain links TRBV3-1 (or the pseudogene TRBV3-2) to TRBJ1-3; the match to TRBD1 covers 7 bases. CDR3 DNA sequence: TGTGCCAGCAGCTTACGGACAGGTGAATACTCTGGAAACACCATATATTTT. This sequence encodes CASSLRTGEYSGNTIYF.